This T cell receptor (beta chain) is from a study of T-cell reconstitution after alpha-beta-depleted transplantation in children. Trimming removed 2 bases at V and 6 bases at J, with 3 bases between. Per the germline V gene, CDR1 is KGHDR and CDR2 is SFDVKD. The CDR3 sequence is 12 residues long. Unique molecular identifiers were used to barcode this TCRbeta library. TCRdb re-derived calls from the PCR reads in MiXCR, one entry per CDR3 protein. The sample yields more than 550,000 distinct CDR3 sequences, about 11% seen once. This chain uses TRBV24-1 with TRBJ2-2; D ambiguous. The source of this sequence is a human donor who donated a stem cell graft to a child with acute myeloid leukemia. Sequenced material: PBMCs from the stem cell graft donor, taken from the stem cell graft. CDR3 coding DNA: TGTGCCACCAGTGATTCCTCCGGGGAGCTGTTTTTT. Its protein is CATSDSSGELFF.